This record covers a single TCR beta chain. The target antigen is unknown. This specimen belongs to a study of CD8 T cell repertoires and HIV-1 epitope variants. Profiled with immunoSEQ multiplex PCR; TCRdb holds only in-frame clones, not every one. The table records under 6,000 clones, about 60% of them present only once. The sample consisted of cultured CD8+ T cells derived from PBMCs. This clonotype was obtained from a male donor with HIV.

This CDR3 is CSVEGTVSYEQYF. CDR3 sequence (DNA): TGCAGCGTTGAGGGGACCGTCTCCTACGAGCAGTACTTC. The chain recombines TRBV29-1 with TRBJ2-7; D possibly uses TRBD1 or TRBD2 (5 bases each). The V and J ends lost 3 bases and 0 bases respectively, with 9 bases between them. This CDR3 region has 13 residues. Germline values: CDR1 SQVTM, CDR2 ANQGSEA.